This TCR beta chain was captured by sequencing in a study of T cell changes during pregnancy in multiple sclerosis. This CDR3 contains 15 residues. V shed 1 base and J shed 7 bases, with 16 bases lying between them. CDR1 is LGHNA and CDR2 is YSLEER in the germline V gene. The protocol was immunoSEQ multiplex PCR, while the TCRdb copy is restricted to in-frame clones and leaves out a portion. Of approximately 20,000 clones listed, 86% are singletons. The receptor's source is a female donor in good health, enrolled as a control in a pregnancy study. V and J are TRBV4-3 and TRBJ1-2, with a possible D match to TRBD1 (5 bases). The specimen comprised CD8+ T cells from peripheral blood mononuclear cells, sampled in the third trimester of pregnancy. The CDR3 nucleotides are TGCGCCAGCAGCCAAGGGTTAGATGGGGCTGTTGGCTACACCTTC. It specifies CASSQGLDGAVGYTF.